This is a list of T cell receptor beta chains from one sample in a study of blood T cell repertoires in COVID-19. Data came from immunoSEQ multiplex PCR; TCRdb stores just in-frame clones and leaves some out. This table holds approximately 230,000 clones, just over 85% found once. The specimen was PBMCs or T cells enriched from blood (not recorded which). These receptors all stem from a woman aged 50 to 60 with acute COVID-19. The CDR3 runs from the conserved cysteine through the conserved F or W. A D gene is named only where the DNA matches it firmly. The size entry is marked missing in some rows and otherwise reads once, few, many or a size class.

NA,TRBV24-1,NA,TRBJ2-2,17,CATSSFRAGWDTGELFF,TGTGCCACCAGTTCCTTTAGGGCGGGTTGGGACACCGGGGAGCTGTTTTTT
TRBD2,TRBV28,NA,TRBJ2-1,14,CASRYGGGRGEQFF,TGTGCCAGCAGATACGGCGGGGGGCGTGGCGAGCAGTTCTTC
NA,TRBV14,once,TRBJ2-7,13,CASSHPGNYEQYF,TGTGCCAGCAGCCACCCGGGGAACTACGAGCAGTACTTC
TRBD2,TRBV3-1/TRBV3-2,NA,TRBJ2-2,15,CASSLAGANTGELFF,TGTGCCAGCAGCCTAGCGGGAGCGAACACCGGGGAGCTGTTTTTT
TRBD1,TRBV5-5,NA,TRBJ1-3,15,CASSGTGGSGNTIYF,TGTGCCAGCAGCGGAACAGGGGGCTCTGGAAACACCATATATTTT
NA,TRBV7-8,NA,TRBJ2-7,15,CASSLGGDSPYEQYF,TGTGCCAGCAGCTTAGGAGGTGACAGTCCCTACGAGCAGTACTTC
TRBD2,TRBV30,NA,TRBJ2-7,14,CAWSVREGWYEQYF,TGTGCCTGGAGTGTACGGGAGGGGTGGTACGAGCAGTACTTC
NA,TRBV6-2/TRBV6-3,few,TRBJ2-7,14,CASSGLAESYEQYF,TGTGCCAGCAGTGGGTTAGCGGAATCCTACGAGCAGTACTTC
TRBD2,TRBV4-2,NA,TRBJ2-7,13,CASSPGLEGEQYF,TGTGCCAGCAGCCCGGGACTAGAAGGCGAGCAGTACTTC
TRBD2,TRBV15,NA,TRBJ2-3,16,CATSARLAGSTDTQYF,TGTGCCACCAGCGCGCGACTAGCGGGAAGCACAGATACGCAGTATTTT
TRBD1,TRBV4-2,NA,TRBJ1-1,13,CASSHETGLGAFF,TGTGCCAGCAGCCATGAGACAGGGCTGGGGGCTTTCTTT
NA,TRBV12-3/TRBV12-4,NA,TRBJ1-5,13,CASNLQGSQPQHF,TGTGCCAGCAACTTACAGGGAAGTCAGCCCCAGCATTTT
NA,TRBV27,NA,TRBJ1-1,15,CASSLNNRVATEAFF,TGTGCCAGCAGCCTTAATAACAGGGTCGCCACTGAAGCTTTCTTT
NA,TRBV18,NA,TRBJ1-2,15,CASSPDRDFNYGYTF,TGTGCCAGCTCACCGGACAGAGATTTTAACTATGGCTACACCTTC
NA,TRBV28,once,TRBJ2-2,15,CASSLGGMNTGELFF,TGTGCCAGCAGTTTAGGCGGGATGAACACCGGGGAGCTGTTTTTT
NA,TRBV29-1,once,TRBJ2-7,12,CSVETVSDEQYF,TGCAGCGTTGAGACAGTATCCGACGAGCAGTACTTC
NA,TRBV7-2,NA,TRBJ2-1,13,CASRLLSINEQFF,TGTGCCAGCAGACTGCTGTCTATAAATGAGCAGTTCTTC
TRBD1,TRBV6-4,NA,TRBJ2-2,13,CASSWDSRGELFF,TGTGCCAGCAGTTGGGACAGTCGAGGGGAGCTGTTTTTT
TRBD1,TRBV6-2/TRBV6-3,NA,TRBJ1-6,13,CASSPTGGSPLHF,TGTGCCAGCAGCCCGACAGGGGGCTCACCCCTCCACTTT
TRBD1,TRBV18,NA,TRBJ2-2,14,CASSGQGKAGELFF,TGTGCCAGCTCAGGACAGGGTAAAGCCGGGGAGCTGTTTTTT
NA,TRBV30,NA,TRBJ2-3,16,CAWSEDLTSQRGTQYF,TGTGCCTGGAGTGAGGACCTCACGTCCCAACGGGGTACGCAGTATTTT
NA,TRBV7-8,few,TRBJ2-1,14,CASSLSKDEGEQFF,TGTGCCAGCAGCTTATCGAAGGACGAGGGTGAGCAGTTCTTC
TRBD1,TRBV7-2,NA,TRBJ2-1,15,CASSSDRGHGNEQFF,TGTGCCAGCAGCTCGGACAGGGGGCATGGCAATGAGCAGTTCTTC
NA,TRBV28,NA,TRBJ1-4,13,CASRTGSGEKLFF,TGTGCCAGCCGAACAGGGAGTGGTGAAAAACTGTTTTTT
NA,TRBV5-4,once,TRBJ2-7,15,CASSLFRDSAYEQYF,TGTGCCAGCAGCTTATTCCGGGACTCCGCCTACGAGCAGTACTTC
NA,TRBV27,NA,TRBJ2-1,13,CASSLSGVNEQFF,TGTGCCAGCAGTTTATCCGGGGTCAATGAGCAGTTCTTC
TRBD1,TRBV5-6,NA,TRBJ1-1,15,CASSRQGHMNTEAFF,TGTGCCAGCAGTAGACAGGGTCACATGAACACTGAAGCTTTCTTT
NA,TRBV30,NA,TRBJ1-4,16,CAWSSGQRYFNEKLFF,TGTGCCTGGAGTAGTGGACAGCGCTACTTTAATGAAAAACTGTTTTTT
TRBD1,TRBV5-4,NA,TRBJ2-1,15,CASSQTGVSYNEQFF,TGTGCCAGCAGCCAGACAGGGGTCTCCTACAATGAGCAGTTCTTC
NA,TRBV11-2,NA,TRBJ2-6,17,CASSLRTYDSGANVLTF,TGTGCCAGCAGCTTACGGACTTACGATTCTGGGGCCAACGTCCTGACTTTC
NA,TRBV7-9,NA,TRBJ1-4,17,CASSPIDSPTTNEKLFF,TGTGCCAGCAGCCCCATAGACAGTCCTACAACTAATGAAAAACTGTTTTTT
NA,TRBV21-1,once,TRBJ2-5,17,CASSKDWRGDYQETQYF,TGTGCCAGCAGCAAAGATTGGCGGGGGGACTACCAAGAGACCCAGTACTTC
NA,TRBV29-1,NA,TRBJ1-2,12,CSVLDPMGGYTF,TGCAGCGTTCTAGACCCCATGGGTGGCTACACCTTC
TRBD1,TRBV5-8,NA,TRBJ2-5,15,CASSFGQVGIETQYF,TGTGCCAGCAGCTTCGGACAGGTGGGGATAGAGACCCAGTACTTC
NA,TRBV5-1,NA,TRBJ2-7,12,CASSLGRVEQYF,TGCGCCAGCAGCTTGGGCAGGGTAGAGCAGTACTTC
NA,TRBV5-1,NA,TRBJ2-1,15,CASSLTSGPYNEQFF,TGCGCCAGCAGCCTGACAAGCGGACCCTACAATGAGCAGTTCTTC
NA,TRBV24-1,NA,TRBJ1-1,13,CATSDRLNTEAFF,TGTGCCACCTCAGACAGATTGAACACTGAAGCTTTCTTT
NA,TRBV19,NA,TRBJ1-6,14,CASSILQVNSPLHF,TGTGCCAGTAGTATTCTGCAGGTTAATTCACCCCTCCACTTT
NA,TRBV19,NA,TRBJ1-1,11,CASSMGGEAFF,TGTGCCAGTAGTATGGGAGGTGAAGCTTTCTTT
TRBD1,TRBV7-2,NA,TRBJ2-5,15,CASSRGQGIQETQYF,TGTGCCAGCAGCCGGGGACAGGGGATACAAGAGACCCAGTACTTC
TRBD1,TRBV6-5,NA,TRBJ2-2,14,CASSYDLGQGELFF,TGTGCCAGCAGTTACGATTTGGGACAGGGGGAGCTGTTTTTT
NA,TRBV14,NA,TRBJ1-4,15,CASSARTGPGEKLFF,TGTGCCAGCAGCGCACGAACAGGGCCAGGTGAAAAACTGTTTTTT
NA,TRBV27,NA,TRBJ2-1,15,CASSFSGSGYNEQFF,TGTGCCAGCAGTTTTAGCGGTAGCGGTTACAATGAGCAGTTCTTC
NA,TRBV7-9,NA,TRBJ2-5,15,CASSNPGYYQETQYF,TGTGCCAGCAGCAACCCGGGGTATTATCAAGAGACCCAGTACTTC
TRBD1,TRBV3-1/TRBV3-2,NA,TRBJ1-5,12,CASSTRQGLQHF,TGTGCCAGCAGCACACGACAGGGTCTCCAGCATTTT